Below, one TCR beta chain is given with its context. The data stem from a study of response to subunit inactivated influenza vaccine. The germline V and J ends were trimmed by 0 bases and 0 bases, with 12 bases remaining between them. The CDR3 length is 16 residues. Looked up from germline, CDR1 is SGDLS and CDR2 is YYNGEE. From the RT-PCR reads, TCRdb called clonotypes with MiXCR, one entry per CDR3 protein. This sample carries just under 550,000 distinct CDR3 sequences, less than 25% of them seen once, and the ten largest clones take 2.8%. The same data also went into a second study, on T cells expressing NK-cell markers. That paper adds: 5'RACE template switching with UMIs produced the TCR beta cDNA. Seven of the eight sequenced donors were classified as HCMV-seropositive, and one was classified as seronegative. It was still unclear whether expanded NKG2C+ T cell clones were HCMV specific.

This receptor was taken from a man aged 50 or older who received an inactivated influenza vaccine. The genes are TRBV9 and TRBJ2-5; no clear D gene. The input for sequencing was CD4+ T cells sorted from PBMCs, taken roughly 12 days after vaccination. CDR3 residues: CASSVGGTRYQETQYF. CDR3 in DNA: TGTGCCAGCAGCGTAGGGGGAACGAGGTACCAAGAGACCCAGTACTTC.